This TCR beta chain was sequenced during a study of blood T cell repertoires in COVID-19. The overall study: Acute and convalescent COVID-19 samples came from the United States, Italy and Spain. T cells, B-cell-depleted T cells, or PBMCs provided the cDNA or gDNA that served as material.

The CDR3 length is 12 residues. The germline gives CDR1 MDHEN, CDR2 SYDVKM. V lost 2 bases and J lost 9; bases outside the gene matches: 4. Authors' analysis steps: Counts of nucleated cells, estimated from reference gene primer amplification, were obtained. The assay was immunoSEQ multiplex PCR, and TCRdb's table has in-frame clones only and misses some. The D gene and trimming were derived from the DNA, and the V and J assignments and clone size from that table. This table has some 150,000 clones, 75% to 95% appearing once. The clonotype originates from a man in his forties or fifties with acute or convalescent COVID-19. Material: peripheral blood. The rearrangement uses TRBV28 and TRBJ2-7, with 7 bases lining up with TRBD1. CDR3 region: CASSLRQGGQYF. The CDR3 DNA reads TGTGCCAGCAGTTTAAGACAGGGCGGGCAGTACTTC.